The clone carrying this T cell receptor (beta chain) was counted ten times or more. Its antigen is unidentified. These data come from a study of T cells in Graves' hyperthyroidism and ophthalmopathy. Broader study findings: Blood held most thyroid clonotypes expanded above 0.001 frequency. Ophthalmopathy onset followed model prediction by a median approximately 7 months. Stable hyperthyroidism and ophthalmopathy were separated using 13 V-J signatures.

Amplified TCR beta CDR3 regions came from RNA transcripts. HTBI primers were used for first-round RT-PCR of the TCR CDR3. One entry per CDR3 protein results from TCRdb running MiXCR on the multiplex PCR reads. The sample contains 90,000 to 120,000 distinct CDR3 sequences, roughly 15% of which appear only once. No progression to ophthalmopathy during 18 months of follow-up defined stable disease. The CDR3 totals 13 residues. Germline loops: CDR1 MDHEN, CDR2 SYDVKM. V was clipped by 6 bases and J by 6 bases, with 9 bases between them. The gene calls are TRBV28 and TRBJ1-6; the D gene is possibly TRBD1 (5 bases). Sequenced sample: blood. This clonotype was obtained from a woman in her 50s with Graves' hyperthyroidism. CDR3 loop: CASRRGLNSPLHF. In DNA form, the CDR3 reads TGTGCCAGCAGACGGGGACTTAATTCACCCCTCCACTTT.